The 2 T cell receptor beta chains below come from one sample, sequenced in a study of cytomegalovirus exposure and HLA in healthy donors. Primers for the PCR totalled 60 Vbeta and 13 Jbeta. Libraries were prepared by immunoSEQ multiplex PCR; TCRdb keeps only in-frame clonotypes and omits some of them. The table shows about 140,000 clones, with 79% occurring only once. Sequenced material: PBMCs. Every receptor here comes from a middle-aged man in good health and CMV-seropositive.

The gene calls are TRBV15 and TRBJ1-2, with TRBD1 as a possible D gene (6 bases). Germline CDR1 LNHNV, CDR2 YYDKDF (reference sequence). This CDR3 region has 12 residues. Trimming stripped 8 bases from V and 3 bases from J, with 10 bases between. This chain's CDR3 is CATSGAYYGYTF. The CDR3 DNA follows: TGTGCCACCTCAGGGGCTTACTATGGCTACACCTTC.

The rearrangement uses TRBV5-1 and TRBJ1-3; a possible D gene is TRBD1 (5 bases). Germline assignment: CDR1 SGHRS and CDR2 YFSETQ. This CDR3 comprises 13 residues. Trimming removed 4 bases from V and 5 bases from J, with 10 bases in between. The CDR3 loop is CASSPDSRNTIYF. Here the CDR3 DNA reads TGCGCCAGCAGCCCAGACAGTCGAAACACCATATATTTT. Full variable domain (missing parts from reference TRBV5-1 and TRBJ1-3): KAGVTQTPRYLIKTRGQQVTLSCSPISGHRSVSWYQQTPGQGLQFLFEYFSETQRNKGNFPGRFSGRQFSNSRSEMNVSTLELGDSALYLCASSPDSRNTIYFGEGSWLTVV.